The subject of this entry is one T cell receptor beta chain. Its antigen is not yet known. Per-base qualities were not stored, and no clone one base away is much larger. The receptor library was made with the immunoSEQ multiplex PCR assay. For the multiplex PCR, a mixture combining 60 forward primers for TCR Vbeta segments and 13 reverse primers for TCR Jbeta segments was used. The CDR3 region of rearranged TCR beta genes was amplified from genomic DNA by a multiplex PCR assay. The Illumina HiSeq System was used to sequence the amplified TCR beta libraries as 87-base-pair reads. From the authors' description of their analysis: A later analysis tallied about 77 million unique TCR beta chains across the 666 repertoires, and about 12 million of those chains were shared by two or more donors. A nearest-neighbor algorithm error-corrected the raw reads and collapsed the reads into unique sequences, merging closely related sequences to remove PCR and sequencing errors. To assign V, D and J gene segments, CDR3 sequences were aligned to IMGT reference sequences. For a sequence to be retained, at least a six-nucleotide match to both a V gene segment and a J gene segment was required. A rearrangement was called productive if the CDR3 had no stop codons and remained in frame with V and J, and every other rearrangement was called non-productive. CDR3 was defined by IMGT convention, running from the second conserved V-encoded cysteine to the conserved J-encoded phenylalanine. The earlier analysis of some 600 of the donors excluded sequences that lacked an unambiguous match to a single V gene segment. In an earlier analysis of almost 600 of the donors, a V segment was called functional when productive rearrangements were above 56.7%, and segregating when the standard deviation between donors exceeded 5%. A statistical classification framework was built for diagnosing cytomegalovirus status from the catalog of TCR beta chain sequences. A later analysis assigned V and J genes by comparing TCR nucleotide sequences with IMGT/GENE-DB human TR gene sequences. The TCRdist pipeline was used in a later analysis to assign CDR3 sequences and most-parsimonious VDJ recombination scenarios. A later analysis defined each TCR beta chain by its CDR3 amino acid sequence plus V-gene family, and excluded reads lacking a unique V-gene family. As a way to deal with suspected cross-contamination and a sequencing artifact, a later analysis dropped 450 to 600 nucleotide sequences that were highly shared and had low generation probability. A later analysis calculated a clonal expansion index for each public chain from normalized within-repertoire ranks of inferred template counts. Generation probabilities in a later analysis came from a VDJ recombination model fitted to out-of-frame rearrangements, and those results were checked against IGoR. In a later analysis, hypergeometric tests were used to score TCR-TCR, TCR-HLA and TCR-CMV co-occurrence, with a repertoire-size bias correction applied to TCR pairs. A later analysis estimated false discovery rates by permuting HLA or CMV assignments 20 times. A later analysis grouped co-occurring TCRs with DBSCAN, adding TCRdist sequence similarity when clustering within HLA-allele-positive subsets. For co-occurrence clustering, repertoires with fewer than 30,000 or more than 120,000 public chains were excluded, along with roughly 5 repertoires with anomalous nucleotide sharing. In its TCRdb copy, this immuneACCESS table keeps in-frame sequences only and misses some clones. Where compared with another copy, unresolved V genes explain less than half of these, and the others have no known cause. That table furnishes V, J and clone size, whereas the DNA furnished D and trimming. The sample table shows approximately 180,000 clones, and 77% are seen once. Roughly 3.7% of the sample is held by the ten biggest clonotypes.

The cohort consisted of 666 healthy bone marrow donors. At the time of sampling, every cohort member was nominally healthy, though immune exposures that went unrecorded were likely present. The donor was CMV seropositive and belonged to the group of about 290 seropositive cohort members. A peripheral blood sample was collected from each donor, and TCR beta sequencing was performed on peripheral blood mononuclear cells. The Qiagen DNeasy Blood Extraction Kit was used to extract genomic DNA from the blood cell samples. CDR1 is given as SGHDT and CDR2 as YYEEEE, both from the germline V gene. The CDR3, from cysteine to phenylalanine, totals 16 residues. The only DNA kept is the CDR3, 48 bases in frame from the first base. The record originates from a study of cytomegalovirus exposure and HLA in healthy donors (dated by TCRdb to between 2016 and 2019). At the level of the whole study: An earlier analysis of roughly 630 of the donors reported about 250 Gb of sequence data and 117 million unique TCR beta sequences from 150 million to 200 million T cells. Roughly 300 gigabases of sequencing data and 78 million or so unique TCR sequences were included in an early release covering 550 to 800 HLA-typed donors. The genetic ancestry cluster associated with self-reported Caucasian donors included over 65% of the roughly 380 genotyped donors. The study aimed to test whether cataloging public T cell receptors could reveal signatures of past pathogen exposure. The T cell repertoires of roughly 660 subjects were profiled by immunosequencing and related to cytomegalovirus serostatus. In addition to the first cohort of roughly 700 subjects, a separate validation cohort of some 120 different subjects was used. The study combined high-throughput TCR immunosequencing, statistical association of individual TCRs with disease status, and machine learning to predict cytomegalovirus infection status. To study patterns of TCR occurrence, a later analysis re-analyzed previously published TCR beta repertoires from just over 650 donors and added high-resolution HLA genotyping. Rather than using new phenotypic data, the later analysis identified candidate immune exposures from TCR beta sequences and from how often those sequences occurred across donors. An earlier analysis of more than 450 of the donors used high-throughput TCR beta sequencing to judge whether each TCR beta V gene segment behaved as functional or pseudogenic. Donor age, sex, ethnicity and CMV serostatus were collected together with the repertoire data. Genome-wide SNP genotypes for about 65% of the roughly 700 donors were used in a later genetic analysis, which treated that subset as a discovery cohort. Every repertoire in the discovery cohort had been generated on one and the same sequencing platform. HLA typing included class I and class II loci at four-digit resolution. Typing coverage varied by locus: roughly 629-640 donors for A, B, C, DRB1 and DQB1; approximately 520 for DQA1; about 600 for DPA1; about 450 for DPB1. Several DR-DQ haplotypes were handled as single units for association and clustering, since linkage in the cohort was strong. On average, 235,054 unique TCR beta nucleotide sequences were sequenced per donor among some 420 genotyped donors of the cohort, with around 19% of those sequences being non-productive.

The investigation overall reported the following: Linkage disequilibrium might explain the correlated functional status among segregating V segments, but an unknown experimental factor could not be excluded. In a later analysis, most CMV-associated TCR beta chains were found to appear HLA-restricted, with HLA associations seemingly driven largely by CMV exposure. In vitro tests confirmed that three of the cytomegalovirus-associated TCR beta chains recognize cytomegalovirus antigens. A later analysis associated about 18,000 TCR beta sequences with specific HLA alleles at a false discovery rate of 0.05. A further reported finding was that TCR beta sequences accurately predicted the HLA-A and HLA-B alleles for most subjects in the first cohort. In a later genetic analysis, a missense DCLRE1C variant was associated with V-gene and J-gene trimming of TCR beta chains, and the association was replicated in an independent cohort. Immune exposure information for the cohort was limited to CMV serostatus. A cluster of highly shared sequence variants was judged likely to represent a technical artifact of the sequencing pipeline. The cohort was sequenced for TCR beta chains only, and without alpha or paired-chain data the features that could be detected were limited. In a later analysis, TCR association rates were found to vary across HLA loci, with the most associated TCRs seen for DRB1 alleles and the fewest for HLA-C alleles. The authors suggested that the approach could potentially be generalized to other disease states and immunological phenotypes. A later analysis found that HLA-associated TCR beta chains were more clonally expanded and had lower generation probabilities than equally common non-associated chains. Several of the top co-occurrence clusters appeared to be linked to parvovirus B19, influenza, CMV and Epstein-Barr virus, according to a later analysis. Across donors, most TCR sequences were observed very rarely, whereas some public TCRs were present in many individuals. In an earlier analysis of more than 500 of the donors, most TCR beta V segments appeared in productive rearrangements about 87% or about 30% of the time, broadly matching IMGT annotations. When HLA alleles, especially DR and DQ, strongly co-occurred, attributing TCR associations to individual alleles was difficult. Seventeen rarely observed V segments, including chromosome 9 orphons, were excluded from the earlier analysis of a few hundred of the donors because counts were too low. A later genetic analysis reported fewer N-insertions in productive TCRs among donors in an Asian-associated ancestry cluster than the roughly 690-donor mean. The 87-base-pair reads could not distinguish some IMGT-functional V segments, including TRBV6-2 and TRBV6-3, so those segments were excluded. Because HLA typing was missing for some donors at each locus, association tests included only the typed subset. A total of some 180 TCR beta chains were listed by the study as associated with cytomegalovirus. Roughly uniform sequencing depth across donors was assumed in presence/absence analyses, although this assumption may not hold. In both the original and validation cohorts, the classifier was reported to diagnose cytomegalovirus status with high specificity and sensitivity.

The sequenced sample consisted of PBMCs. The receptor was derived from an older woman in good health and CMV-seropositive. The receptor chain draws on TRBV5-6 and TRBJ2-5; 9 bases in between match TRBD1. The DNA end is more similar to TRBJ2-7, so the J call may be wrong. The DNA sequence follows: TGTGCCAGCACCTCCCTCGACAGGGGGAGTGCCTACGAGCAGTACTTC. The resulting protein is CASTSLDRGSAYEQYF.